The source of this TCR beta chain is a study of PD-1 blockade in classical Hodgkin lymphoma. General observations from the study: Lower baseline TCR diversity marked trial partial responders and progressors. CD4+ TCR diversity, unlike CD8+, rose significantly by C4D1. Lower baseline TCR diversity was reported for newly diagnosed patients than for healthy donors.

Relapse after autologous stem cell transplantation occurred in every patient, and brentuximab vedotin exposure varied. Some clones are missing from TCRdb's copy, which holds only in-frame ones; the method was immunoSEQ multiplex PCR. Here the sample spans around 91,000 clones, roughly 90% being singletons. Losses at the gene ends were 8 bases for V and 4 bases for J; bases not matched to a gene: 11. This CDR3 region has 15 residues. Germline assignment: CDR1 MDHEN and CDR2 SYDVKM. Remarks on this clone: Its antigen remains unidentified.

This receptor was obtained from a human donor with classical Hodgkin lymphoma. The sequencing here drew on peripheral blood mononuclear cells (PBMCs), taken at baseline. This chain connects TRBV28 to TRBJ2-5, with TRBD2 matching over 9 bases. CDR3 protein: CASGLVSGSGETQYF. As DNA, the CDR3 is TGTGCCAGCGGTCTTGTTAGCGGGAGCGGAGAGACCCAGTACTTC.